These 21 T cell receptor beta chains share one sample of origin, sequenced in a study of blood T cell repertoires in COVID-19. The data were produced by immunoSEQ multiplex PCR, yet TCRdb's version contains in-frame clones alone and is incomplete. The table lists around 140,000 clones, roughly 87% of them singletons. What was sequenced was peripheral blood. All receptors come from a man between 65 and 85 years old with acute or convalescent COVID-19.

The chain has TRBV27 and TRBJ2-7; 7 nucleotides align to TRBD2. This CDR3 has 14 residues. V trimming: 2 bases; J trimming: 3 bases; junction bases outside the gene matches: 4. In germline, CDR1 is MNHEY, CDR2 SMNVEV (reference sequence). Written as DNA, the CDR3 is TGTGCCAGCAGTTTAGGAGCGGGGTTCTACGAGCAGTACTTC. Protein sequence: CASSLGAGFYEQYF.

For the CDR3, the DNA is TGTGCCAGCAGCCAAGATGAATCCTCGAGCTCCTACAATGAGCAGTTCTTC. Translating it yields CASSQDESSSSYNEQFF. V and J are TRBV4-2 and TRBJ2-1; D remains unclear. V lost 0 bases to trimming and J lost 0 bases, with 12 bases between them. The CDR3 contains 17 residues. Germline-derived CDR1 and CDR2 are LGHNA and YNFKEQ.

The chain combines TRBV11-3 with TRBJ1-1, with D hard to call. CDR3 length: 13 amino acids. V lost 3 bases and J lost 3, with 8 bases in between. In germline, CDR1 is SGHNT, CDR2 YENEEA. In DNA form, the CDR3 reads TGTGCCAGCAGCTTCACAGTTGACACTGAAGCTTTCTTT. As protein: CASSFTVDTEAFF.

The chain uses TRBV3-1 (or the pseudogene TRBV3-2) and TRBJ2-3; TRBD2 might be the D (6 bases). Germline assignment: CDR1 LGHDT and CDR2 YNNKEL (reference sequence). Trimming shortened V by 2 bases and J by 8 bases, and 14 bases separated the two germline ends. The CDR3 runs to 14 residues. The CDR3 bases are TGTGCCAGCAGCCAATACTCCGGGACTCCTACGCAGTATTTT. Its protein product is CASSQYSGTPTQYF.

V and J are TRBV5-1 and TRBJ2-3; D may be TRBD1 (6 bases). Per the germline V gene, CDR1 is SGHRS and CDR2 is YFSETQ. V was shortened by 4 bases and J by 1 base, with 10 bases between the two germline ends. The CDR3 covers 14 residues. The CDR3 here is CASSGNRGTDTQYF. The CDR3 DNA is TGCGCCAGCAGCGGGAACAGGGGCACAGATACGCAGTATTTT.

This clone was observed a few times. CDR3 sequence reads: CASSPGQLGYTF. CDR3 sequence (DNA): TGTGCCAGCAGCCCAGGACAGCTGGGCTACACCTTC. The V call is TRBV7-2, the J call TRBJ1-2; D might be TRBD1 (6 bases). CDR1 is SGHTA, CDR2 FQGNSA, per germline. Trimming cost V 5 bases and J 8 bases, with 12 bases left between them. There are 12 residues in the CDR3.

The chain couples TRBV27 to TRBJ2-3, with a weak D call TRBD1 (6 bases). V lost 1 base and J lost 1, with 6 bases in between. In germline, CDR1 is MNHEY, CDR2 SMNVEV (reference sequence). The CDR3 totals 14 residues. CDR3: CASSLWTGTDTQYF. The DNA of the CDR3 is TGTGCCAGCAGTTTATGGACAGGCACAGATACGCAGTATTTT.

The chain employs TRBV5-4 and TRBJ2-1; 7 bases align to TRBD1. CDR3 length: 13 amino acids. Per the germline V gene, CDR1 is SGHNT and CDR2 is YYREEE (reference sequence). V dropped 3 bases and J dropped 5; count of bases not matched to a gene: 2. CDR3 protein: CASSSGTDNEQFF. The CDR3 DNA reads as TGTGCCAGCAGCTCCGGGACAGACAATGAGCAGTTCTTC.

The CDR3 here is CSARGQDGYTF. CDR3 sequence (DNA): TGCAGTGCTAGGGGGCAGGATGGCTACACCTTC. This sequence joins TRBV20-1 and TRBJ1-2, with D perhaps matching TRBD1 (5 bases). CDR3 size: 11 residues. Per germline, CDR1 DFQATT and CDR2 SNEGSKA (reference sequence). V shed 3 bases and J shed 6 bases, with 8 bases lying between them.

The chain carries TRBV4-1 and TRBJ2-3; tentatively, D is TRBD2 (5 bases). This CDR3 contains 15 residues. V was cut by 4 bases and J by 3 bases, with 14 bases left in between. Germline loops: CDR1 MGHRA, CDR2 YSYEKL. CDR3 amino acids: CASSPSSWATDTQYF. DNA for the CDR3: TGCGCCAGCAGCCCCTCTAGCTGGGCTACAGATACGCAGTATTTT.

CDR3 sequence reads: CASHGQGGGYTF. The CDR3 bases are TGTGCCAGTCATGGACAGGGGGGTGGCTACACCTTC. The J gene is TRBJ1-2, the V gene TRBV5-8; 10 bases map to TRBD1. The CDR3 covers 12 residues. V lost 8 bases, J lost 7 bases, and 5 bases stayed unmatched. Germline values: CDR1 SGHTS, CDR2 YDEGEE.

The CDR3 spells CASGGAGYGYTF. The DNA for the CDR3 is TGCGCCAGCGGCGGGGCGGGATATGGCTACACCTTC. The chain has TRBV5-1 and TRBJ1-2, with a tentative D call TRBD1 (5 bases). The germline V gene encodes CDR1 SGHRS and CDR2 YFSETQ. Trimming stripped 7 bases from V and 5 bases from J, with 12 bases between. This CDR3 comprises 12 residues.

The chain has TRBV10-1 and TRBJ2-3, with 10 bases aligning to TRBD2. V shed 7 bases, J shed 4 bases, and the junction held 5 bases outside the gene matches. The length of the CDR3 is 14 residues. The germline gives CDR1 WNHNN, CDR2 SYGVQD (reference sequence). The CDR3 sequence: CASTSGGESDTQYF. DNA for the CDR3: TGCGCCAGCACAAGCGGGGGGGAATCAGATACGCAGTATTTT.

This rearrangement joins TRBV11-2 to TRBJ1-1; D gene uncertain. This CDR3 is 13 amino acids long. Trimming left V 8 bases short and J 3 bases short, with 13 bases between. CDR1 and CDR2 (germline): SGHAT, FQNNGV. The CDR3 DNA reads TGTGCCAGCTCCTTGACTCGGGACACTGAAGCTTTCTTT. Protein product: CASSLTRDTEAFF.

The rearrangement uses TRBV12-5 and TRBJ2-5, with TRBD2 matching over 8 bases. Germline assignment: CDR1 LGHNT and CDR2 FRNRAP. Trimming cost V 3 bases and J 5 bases; bases outside gene matches: 11. CDR3 length: 16 amino acids. The CDR3 region has the DNA TGTGCTAGTGGTTTCCGGACTAGCAGCGGTTCCGAGACCCAGTACTTC. Its protein is CASGFRTSSGSETQYF.

In this sample, this clone turned up once. The V and J genes are TRBV27 and TRBJ1-1, with D unclear. Between the trimmed V and J ends, which lost 7 bases and 6 bases, there was a span of 15 bases. This CDR3 contains 13 residues. From germline, CDR1 is MNHEY and CDR2 SMNVEV (reference sequence). The CDR3 region is CASTPRSSAEAFF. In DNA form, the CDR3 reads TGTGCCAGCACCCCCAGGAGTAGCGCTGAAGCTTTCTTT.

The rearrangement uses TRBV28 and TRBJ1-1; D perhaps matches TRBD1 (5 bases). The CDR3 covers 14 residues. CDR1 MDHEN and CDR2 SYDVKM come from the germline V gene. With 3 bases removed from V and 4 bases from J, the gap between germline ends came to 12 bases. DNA for the CDR3: TGTGCCAGCAGTTTGGGGGGGATAGGCACTGAAGCTTTCTTT. This translates into CASSLGGIGTEAFF.

V is TRBV28 and J is TRBJ1-5, with 8 bases aligning to TRBD1. There are 19 residues in the CDR3. The trim removed 4 bases at V and 2 bases at J, leaving 16 bases unmatched. CDR1 is MDHEN, CDR2 SYDVKM, per germline. CDR3 in DNA: TGTGCCAGCAGTTCTATCTTTGGACAGGGCAGCGAGGGCAATCAGCCCCAGCATTTT. Translated: CASSSIFGQGSEGNQPQHF.

The J gene is TRBJ2-3, the V gene TRBV6-5, with 7 bases that match TRBD2. CDR1 MNHEY and CDR2 SVGAGI come from the germline V gene. CDR3 size: 15 residues. The ends lost 6 bases at V and 8 bases at J; junction bases unmatched: 14. The CDR3 reads CASSQVGTILGTQYF. The CDR3 DNA reads as TGTGCCAGCAGCCAGGTGGGGACTATTCTCGGTACGCAGTATTTT.

Remarks on this clone: Other DNA sequences of this sample code for an identical CDR3. The gene calls are TRBV20-1 and TRBJ2-7, with D tentatively TRBD2 (6 bases). The CDR3 runs 11 residues. V was trimmed by 6 bases and J by 4 bases, leaving 10 bases between them. Germline CDR1 and CDR2: DFQATT and SNEGSKA (reference sequence). The DNA for the CDR3 is TGCAGTGCATCTGGGGGGTACGAGCAGTACTTC. Translating gives CSASGGYEQYF.

This chain uses TRBV30 with TRBJ2-1, with 10 bases identical to TRBD2. CDR1 GTSNPN and CDR2 SVGIG come from the germline V gene (reference sequence). Trimming cost V 3 bases and J 5 bases; bases outside gene matches: 16. This CDR3 is 18 amino acids long. The CDR3 DNA follows: TGTGCCTGGAGCCGACACCCTCTAGCGGGAGAGAAACACAATGAGCAGTTCTTC. It is translated as CAWSRHPLAGEKHNEQFF.